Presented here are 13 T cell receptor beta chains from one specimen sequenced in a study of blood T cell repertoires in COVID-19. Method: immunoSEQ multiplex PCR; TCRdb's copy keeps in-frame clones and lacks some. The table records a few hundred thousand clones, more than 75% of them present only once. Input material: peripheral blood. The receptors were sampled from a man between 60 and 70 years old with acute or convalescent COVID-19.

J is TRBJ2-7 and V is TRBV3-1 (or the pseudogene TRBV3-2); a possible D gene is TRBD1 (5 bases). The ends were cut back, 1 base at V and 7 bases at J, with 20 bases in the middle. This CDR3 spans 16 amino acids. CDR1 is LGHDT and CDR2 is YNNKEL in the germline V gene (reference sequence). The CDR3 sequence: CASSQGQGAQRGEQYF. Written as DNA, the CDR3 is TGTGCCAGCAGCCAAGGACAAGGGGCGCAGAGAGGAGAGCAGTACTTC.

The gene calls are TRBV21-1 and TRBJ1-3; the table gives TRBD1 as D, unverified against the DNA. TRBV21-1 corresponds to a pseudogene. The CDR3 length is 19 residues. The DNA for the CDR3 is TGTGCCAGCAGGTCCCTAAGACAGACCAGGCGAAATACTGGAAACACCATATATTTT. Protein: CASRSLRQTRRNTGNTIYF.

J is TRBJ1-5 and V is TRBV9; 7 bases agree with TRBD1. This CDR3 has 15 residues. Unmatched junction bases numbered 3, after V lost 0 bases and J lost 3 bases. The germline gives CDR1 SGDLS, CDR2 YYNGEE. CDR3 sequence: CASSVEGQINQPQHF. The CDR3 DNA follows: TGTGCCAGCAGCGTAGAGGGACAGATCAATCAGCCCCAGCATTTT.

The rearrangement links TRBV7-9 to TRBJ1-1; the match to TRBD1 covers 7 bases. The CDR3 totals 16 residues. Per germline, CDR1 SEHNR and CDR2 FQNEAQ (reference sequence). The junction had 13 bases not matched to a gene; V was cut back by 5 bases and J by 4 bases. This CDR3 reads CASSPMFGTATTEAFF. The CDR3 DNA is TGTGCCAGCAGCCCTATGTTCGGGACAGCTACCACTGAAGCTTTCTTT.

The chain's CDR3 is CASSSAGGVNTEAFF. The CDR3 coding sequence is TGTGCCAGCAGCTCCGCAGGGGGTGTGAACACTGAAGCTTTCTTT. The V and J genes are TRBV11-2 and TRBJ1-1, with 7 bases fitting TRBD1. Germline CDR1 SGHAT, CDR2 FQNNGV. The junction had 5 bases not matched to a gene; V was cut back by 4 bases and J by 0 bases. The CDR3 extends over 15 amino acids.

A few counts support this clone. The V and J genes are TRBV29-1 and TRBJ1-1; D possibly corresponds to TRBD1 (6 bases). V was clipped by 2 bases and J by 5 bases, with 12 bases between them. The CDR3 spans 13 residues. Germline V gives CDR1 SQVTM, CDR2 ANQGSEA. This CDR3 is CSVENRAGTEAFF. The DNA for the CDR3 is TGCAGCGTTGAAAACAGGGCTGGGACTGAAGCTTTCTTT.

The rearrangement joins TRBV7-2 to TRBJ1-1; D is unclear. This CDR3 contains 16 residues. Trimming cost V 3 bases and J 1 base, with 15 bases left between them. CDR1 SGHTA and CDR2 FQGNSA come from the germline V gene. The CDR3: CASSFGIDGRNTEAFF. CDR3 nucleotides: TGTGCCAGCAGCTTTGGAATCGATGGGAGGAACACTGAAGCTTTCTTT.

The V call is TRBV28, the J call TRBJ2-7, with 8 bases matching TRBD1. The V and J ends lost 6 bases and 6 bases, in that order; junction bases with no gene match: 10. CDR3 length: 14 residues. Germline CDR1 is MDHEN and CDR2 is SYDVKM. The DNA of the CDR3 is TGTGCCAGCAGAGATAGACAGGGGCGGGCCGAGCAGTACTTC. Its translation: CASRDRQGRAEQYF. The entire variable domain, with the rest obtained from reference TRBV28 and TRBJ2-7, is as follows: DVKVTQSSRYLVKRTGEKVFLECVQDMDHENMFWYRQDPGLGLRLIYFSYDVKMKEKGDIPEGYSVSREKKERFSLILESASTNQTSMYLCASRDRQGRAEQYFGPGTRLTVT.

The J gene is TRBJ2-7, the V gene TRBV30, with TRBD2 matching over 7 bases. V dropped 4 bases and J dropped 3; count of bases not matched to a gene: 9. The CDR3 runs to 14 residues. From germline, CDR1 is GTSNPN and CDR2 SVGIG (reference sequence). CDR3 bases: TGTGCCTGGACCCCGGGGAGGGTAGGCTACGAGCAGTACTTC. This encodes CAWTPGRVGYEQYF.

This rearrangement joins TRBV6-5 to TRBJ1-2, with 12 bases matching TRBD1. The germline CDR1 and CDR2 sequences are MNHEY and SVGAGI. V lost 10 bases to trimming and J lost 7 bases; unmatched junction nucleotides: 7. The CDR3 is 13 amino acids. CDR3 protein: CATRDRGQGGYTF. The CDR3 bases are TGTGCCACCAGGGACAGGGGGCAGGGTGGCTACACCTTC.

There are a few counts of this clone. The CDR3 bases are TGTGCCAGCAGTTCCCCCAACGGAGGGGAGGGGGGCTACACCTTC. Amino acid sequence: CASSSPNGGEGGYTF. This chain links TRBV5-4 with TRBJ1-2; the D gene is possibly TRBD1 (5 bases). Germline CDR1 reads SGHNT; CDR2 reads YYREEE (reference sequence). V dropped 5 bases and J dropped 8 bases, with 22 bases sitting between them. The CDR3 is 15 amino acids.

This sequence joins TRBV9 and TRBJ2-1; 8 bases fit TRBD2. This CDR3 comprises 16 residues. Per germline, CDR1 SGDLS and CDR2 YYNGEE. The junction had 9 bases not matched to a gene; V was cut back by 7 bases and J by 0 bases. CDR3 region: CASSQFGGASYNEQFF. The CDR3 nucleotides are TGTGCCAGCTCCCAATTCGGGGGGGCCTCCTACAATGAGCAGTTCTTC.

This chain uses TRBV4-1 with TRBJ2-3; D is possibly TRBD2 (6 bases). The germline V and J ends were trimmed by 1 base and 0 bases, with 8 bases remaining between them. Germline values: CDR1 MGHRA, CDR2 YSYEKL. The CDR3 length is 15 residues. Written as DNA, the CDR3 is TGCGCCAGCAGCCAAGTGGGACTGAGCACAGATACGCAGTATTTT. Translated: CASSQVGLSTDTQYF.